The rows below give T cell receptor beta chains drawn from one sample of a study of shared clonotypes between healthy human individuals. The repertoire was sequenced with immunoSEQ multiplex PCR; TCRdb's copy has only in-frame clones and lacks some. Counted here are 760,000 or so clones, 96% occurring once; the ten biggest clones make up under 0.3%. The sample consisted of naive CD8+ T cells sorted from blood. Receptor source: a man aged 25 to 45 in good health. Each CDR3 is given with its conserved first and last residue. A D gene is named only where the DNA matches it firmly. A clone size is listed for some rows: how often the clone was seen (once, few, many), or a class if it is expanded.

.,TRBV6-6,9,.,TRBJ2-7,TGTGCCAGCAGTTGTGAGCAGTACTTC,CASSCEQYF
TRBD1,TRBV10-3,17,once,TRBJ2-6,TGTGCCATCAGTCCTGGACAGGGGACCTCTGGGGCCAACGTCCTGACTTTC,CAISPGQGTSGANVLTF
.,TRBV5-1,14,.,TRBJ1-1,TGCGCCAGCAGCTTGGGAGGGTCGAACACTGAAGCTTTCTTT,CASSLGGSNTEAFF
.,TRBV29-1,13,.,TRBJ2-5,TGCAGCGTTGAAGATACACAAGAAGAGACCCAGTACTTC,CSVEDTQEETQYF
TRBD2,TRBV27,15,.,TRBJ2-3,TGTGCCAGCGTTGTAAGCGGGGCTAGCACAGATACGCAGTATTTT,CASVVSGASTDTQYF
TRBD1,TRBV9,15,.,TRBJ1-2,TGTGCCAGCAGCGTAGCTCCGCAGGGGGGGAATGGCTACACCTTC,CASSVAPQGGNGYTF
.,TRBV7-2,13,.,TRBJ2-2,TGTGCCAGCAGCGTACAGGACACCGGGGAGCTGTTTTTT,CASSVQDTGELFF
.,TRBV19,13,.,TRBJ2-2,TGTGCCAGTAGTTGGTATAACACCGGGGAGCTGTTTTTT,CASSWYNTGELFF
.,TRBV9,15,.,TRBJ2-3,TGTGCCAGCAGCGTAGTGGACGCTCATTCAGATACGCAGTATTTT,CASSVVDAHSDTQYF
.,TRBV11-3,15,.,TRBJ2-1,TGTGCCAGCAGCGTGGGTATAGGAGGTTACAATGAGCAGTTCTTC,CASSVGIGGYNEQFF
.,TRBV7-3,14,once,TRBJ2-2,TGTGCCAGCAGCACCACGCCCCACACCGGGGAGCTGTTTTTT,CASSTTPHTGELFF
.,TRBV13,15,.,TRBJ2-1,TGTGCCAGCAGCTTAGACGGCGGCTCCTACAATGAGCAGTTCTTC,CASSLDGGSYNEQFF
.,TRBV7-9,14,.,TRBJ1-4,TGTGCCAGCAGCCCTAGAGAGGGTGCGGAAAAACTGTTTTTT,CASSPREGAEKLFF
.,TRBV27,16,.,TRBJ1-1,TGTGCCAGCAGTTTACGGAGGAAGACAGAATTGTCTGAAGCTTTCTTT,CASSLRRKTELSEAFF
.,TRBV25-1,14,.,TRBJ1-2,TGTGCCAGCAGTGACTTCGACAGTAACTATGGCTACACCTTC,CASSDFDSNYGYTF
TRBD2,TRBV7-2,15,.,TRBJ2-7,TGTGCCAGCAGCTTGGGGGGACTAGCGGGTTACGAGCAGTACTTC,CASSLGGLAGYEQYF
.,TRBV7-7,14,.,TRBJ2-1,TGTGCCAGCAGCCCAGGGACATCCCGCAATGAGCAGTTCTTC,CASSPGTSRNEQFF
TRBD2,TRBV5-4,16,.,TRBJ2-3,TGTGCCAGCAGCGATACTAGCGGGAGGGCCTTAGATACGCAGTATTTT,CASSDTSGRALDTQYF
.,TRBV11-2,14,.,TRBJ1-1,TGTGCCAGCAGCCAGGGACAAGGGTGGCCTGAAGCTTTCTTT,CASSQGQGWPEAFF
.,TRBV6-5,14,once,TRBJ2-6,TGTGCCAGCGGCGTTATCGCCGGGGCCAACGTCCTGACTTTC,CASGVIAGANVLTF
TRBD2,TRBV13,16,.,TRBJ2-2,TGTGCCAGCAGCTTAGAACTAGCGGGAGCGACCGGGGAGCTGTTTTTT,CASSLELAGATGELFF
.,TRBV5-6,14,.,TRBJ2-7,TGTGCCAGCAGTTGGGGTCACGGTGACTACGAGCAGTACTTC,CASSWGHGDYEQYF
.,TRBV7-9,11,.,TRBJ2-7,TGTGCCAGCAGTCGAACCTACGAGCAGTACTTC,CASSRTYEQYF
TRBD1,TRBV13,14,.,TRBJ1-5,TGTGCCAGCAGCGCCGGGACAGAGAATCAGCCCCAGCATTTT,CASSAGTENQPQHF
TRBD2,TRBV7-6,15,.,TRBJ2-7,TGTGCCAGCAGCTTAGGGACTAGCGGGTCCTACGAGCAGTACTTC,CASSLGTSGSYEQYF
.,TRBV2,16,.,TRBJ2-7,TGTGCCAGCAGTGAAGCGGATGAACAGGGCACCTACGAGCAGTACTTC,CASSEADEQGTYEQYF
.,TRBV5-5,15,.,TRBJ1-1,TGTGCCAGCAGCTTGGGTTGGGGCAGCAACACTGAAGCTTTCTTT,CASSLGWGSNTEAFF
TRBD1,TRBV7-9,13,.,TRBJ1-1,TGTGCCAGCTCCCCGACAGGGTCGTATGAAGCTTTCTTT,CASSPTGSYEAFF
.,TRBV7-7,15,.,TRBJ2-2,TGTGCCAGCAGTCGGACTACCCCGAACACCGGGGAGCTGTTTTTT,CASSRTTPNTGELFF
TRBD1,TRBV7-9,13,.,TRBJ1-1,TGTGCCAGCGCAAGTAAACAGGGGCCAAAAGCTTTCTTT,CASASKQGPKAFF
.,TRBV18,15,.,TRBJ1-4,TGTGCCAGCTCACCGACCGACAGGTCGCCCGAAAAACTGTTTTTT,CASSPTDRSPEKLFF
.,TRBV5-6,14,.,TRBJ2-2,TGTGCCAGCAGCCTCTCACCGAACACCGGGGAGCTGTTTTTT,CASSLSPNTGELFF
.,TRBV27,15,.,TRBJ2-7,TGTGCCAGCAGTTTGGTGGGGGCTAGCGGCTACGAGCAGTACTTC,CASSLVGASGYEQYF
TRBD1,TRBV9,18,.,TRBJ1-1,TGTGCCAGCAGCGTAGGGGCAGGAGGGGACAGAGTGAACACTGAAGCTTTCTTT,CASSVGAGGDRVNTEAFF
TRBD1,TRBV5-4,18,.,TRBJ1-1,TGTGCCAGCAGCTTGTGGGGACAGGCGGTGGGACGAGACACTGAAGCTTTCTTT,CASSLWGQAVGRDTEAFF
TRBD2,TRBV27,14,once,TRBJ2-7,TGTGCCAGCAGTACCGGGACTAGCGGGAGTCTGCAGTACTTC,CASSTGTSGSLQYF
.,TRBV27,15,once,TRBJ2-1,TGTGCCAGCGCCAATAGCGGAAGCTCCTACAATGAGCAGTTCTTC,CASANSGSSYNEQFF
.,TRBV6-1,14,.,TRBJ1-5,TGTGCCAGCGTTTATTGGGGGGCTGCTCAGCCCCAGCATTTT,CASVYWGAAQPQHF